These 25 T cell receptor delta chains came from one sample sequenced in a study of gamma-delta chains in newborns, infants, children. TCRdb used CATT to re-call clones from the reads. The table has about 15,000 delta-chain clones, roughly 7% seen once; the top ten hold about 20%. Sequencing was carried out using blood. These receptors all stem from a child who was a newborn, infant or young child, either healthy, febrile or measles-vaccinated (not recorded which).

The chain recombines TRDV2 with TRDJ3, with 11 bases identical to TRDD3. Losses at the gene ends were 0 bases for V and 2 bases for J; bases not matched to a gene: 8. The CDR3 has 20 residues. Germline CDR1 is GEAIGNYY and CDR2 is EKD. CDR3 DNA: TGTGCCTGTGACACCGTTAGGTCACTGGGGGATACCTGGGACACCCGACAGATGTTTTTC. Translation gives CACDTVRSLGDTWDTRQMFF.

The sample holds a few counts of this clone. One base away lies a much larger clone, so this may be a sequencing read error. J is TRDJ2 and V is TRDV2; 11 bases align to TRDD3. Germline lookup yields CDR1 GEAIGNYY and CDR2 EKD. The CDR3 totals 17 residues. In DNA, the CDR3 is TGTGCCTGTGACACCGTTGGGGGATACGCTTTGACAGAACAACTCTTCTTT. Translated: CACDTVGGYALTEQLFF.

The chain uses TRDV2 and TRDJ3; 12 positions match TRDD3. V shed 0 bases and J 0 bases; nucleotides not matched to a gene: 5. The CDR3 runs 20 residues. Germline V gene data show CDR1 as GEAIGNYY and CDR2 as EKD. Written as DNA, the CDR3 is TGTGCCTGTGACACCTTTACTGGGGGATACCCCTCCTGGGACACCCGACAGATGTTTTTC. Amino acid sequence: CACDTFTGGYPSWDTRQMFF.

This clone was found many times. CDR3 nucleotide sequence: TGTGCCTGTGACACCGTGGGGATGGGAACCGATAAACTCATCTTT. It encodes CACDTVGMGTDKLIF. This chain links TRDV2 with TRDJ1; TRDD3 is a possible D gene (6 bases). The CDR3 is 15 residues long. CDR1 and CDR2 (germline): GEAIGNYY, EKD. The V end lost 0 bases, the J end lost 2 bases, and 12 bases lay between the germline ends.

This clone came up a few times. For this DNA, TCRdb reports the protein of a much larger clone, which diverges at residue 15, most likely from a read error; the protein presented here is translated directly from the DNA. The V gene is TRDV2, the J gene TRDJ3; TRDD3 agrees at 11 bases. There are 19 residues in the CDR3. Germline V gene lookup returns CDR1 GEAIGNYY and CDR2 EKD. This chain's CDR3 is CACDKVLGDSSWDTQQMFF. CDR3 nucleotide sequence: TGTGCCTGTGACAAAGTACTGGGGGATAGCTCCTGGGACACCCAACAGATGTTTTTC.

With respect to this clone: Relative to the germline gene, one junction end is altered; a read error may explain this. The rearrangement joins TRDV2 to TRDJ3; 8 nucleotides line up with TRDD3. Germline V gene sequence: CDR1 GEAIGNYY, CDR2 EKD. The CDR3 is 18 amino acids. CDR3 in DNA: TGTGCCTGTGGCACCGTTGGGGGATTTACCTGGGACACCCGACAGATGTTTTTC. Amino acid sequence: CACGTVGGFTWDTRQMFF.

In this sample, this clone turned up a few times. A much larger clone lies one base from this, so it may be a read error. Other DNA sequences in this sample translate to the same CDR3. The chain couples TRDV2 to TRDJ2; 10 bases fit TRDD3. Germline CDR1 reads GEAIGNYY; CDR2 reads EKD. The CDR3 spans 16 residues. The CDR3: CACDTVGDTLTAQLFF. The CDR3, as DNA: TGTGCCTGTGACACCGTGGGGGATACTTTGACAGCGCAACTCTTCTTT.

Judged by abundance, this clone is medium-sized. In the same sample, other DNA sequences code for this CDR3. This chain uses TRDV2 with TRDJ3; 11 bases map to TRDD3. Germline trimming cut 1 base from V and 0 bases from J; bases unmatched to any gene: 1. CDR1 and CDR2 from the germline V gene are GEAIGNYY and EKD. The CDR3 extends over 18 amino acids. CDR3 amino acids: CACDTGGYASWDTRQMFF. The CDR3 coding sequence is TGTGCCTGTGACACTGGGGGATACGCCTCCTGGGACACCCGACAGATGTTTTTC.

For this clone: A read error is possible here, since a much larger clone lies one base away. The rearrangement joins TRDV2 to TRDJ3; 9 nucleotides line up with TRDD3. J gave up 0 bases and V 5 bases, and 7 bases lay outside the gene matches. The CDR3 contains 18 residues. The germline V gene encodes CDR1 GEAIGNYY and CDR2 EKD. CDR3 amino acids: CACVQYWGSSWDTRQMFF. The CDR3 nucleotides are TGTGCCTGTGTCCAGTACTGGGGGAGCTCCTGGGACACCCGACAGATGTTTTTC.

This clone has a handful of counts. The V and J genes are TRDV2 and TRDJ2, with 10 bases fitting TRDD3. The CDR3 spans 15 residues. Losses at the gene ends were 4 bases for V and 6 bases for J; bases not matched to a gene: 7. The germline V gene has CDR1 GEAIGNYY and CDR2 EKD. This CDR3 reads CACEPLGDTAAQLFF. CDR3 sequence (DNA): TGTGCCTGTGAACCTTTGGGGGATACAGCAGCACAACTCTTCTTT.

This rearrangement joins TRDV2 to TRDJ3, with D uncertain. Germline V gene data show CDR1 as GEAIGNYY and CDR2 as EKD. Trimming removed 0 bases from V and 0 bases from J, with 17 bases in between. There are 20 residues in the CDR3. CDR3 sequence reads: CACDTLGRMFSSWDTRQMFF. The DNA of the CDR3 is TGTGCCTGTGACACCCTCGGGAGAATGTTCAGCTCCTGGGACACCCGACAGATGTTTTTC.

V and J are TRDV2 and TRDJ1; 10 bases agree with TRDD3. After removal of 7 bases from V and 0 bases from J, the junction contained 10 bases not matched to a gene. CDR1 and CDR2 from the germline V gene are GEAIGNYY and EKD. The CDR3 is made up of 16 amino acids. The CDR3 nucleotides are TGTGCCTGCTCCGGGGGATACGGAACCTACACCGATAAACTCATCTTT. This gives the protein CACSGGYGTYTDKLIF.

This clone has only a few counts. At one end, the junction sequence differs from germline, possibly due to a read error. V gene TRDV2 combines with J gene TRDJ3, with 9 bases fitting TRDD3. The CDR3 sequence is 20 residues long. Germline V gene sequence: CDR1 GEAIGNYY, CDR2 EKD. CDR3 sequence reads: CACDSLLGDFSSWDTRQVFF. The DNA of the CDR3 is TGTGCCTGTGACTCCTTACTGGGGGACTTCAGCTCCTGGGACACCCGACAGGTGTTTTTC.

In its sample, this clone was seen a few times. Other DNA sequences in this specimen translate into the identical CDR3. CDR3 coding DNA: TGTGCCTGTGACACCGTGGGGGTTTACACCGATAAACTCATCTTT. Its protein product is CACDTVGVYTDKLIF. The J gene is TRDJ1, the V gene TRDV2; D might be TRDD3 (6 bases). CDR3 length equals 15 residues. CDR1 and CDR2 (germline): GEAIGNYY, EKD. Trimming stripped 0 bases from V and 0 bases from J, with 10 bases between.

The chain recombines TRDV2 with TRDJ3, with TRDD3 matching 11 bases. The V gene's germline CDR1 is GEAIGNYY and CDR2 EKD. The CDR3 has 20 amino acids. The V segment lost 3 bases and the J segment 0 bases; nucleotides outside the gene matches: 9. The CDR3, as DNA: TGTGCCTGTGACCTACTGGGGGATAAAATTAGCTCCTGGGACACCCGACAGATGTTTTTC. It translates to CACDLLGDKISSWDTRQMFF.

This clone is labeled as medium-sized. This likely stems from a read error, as it lies one base from a far larger clone. The identical CDR3 is also encoded by other nucleotide sequences in the sample. The gene calls are TRDV2 and TRDJ3; the D gene is possibly TRDD3 (5 bases). The CDR3 loop spans 17 amino acids. The V gene lost 0 bases and the J gene lost 0 bases, with 8 bases spanning the gap. Germline V gene sequence: CDR1 GEAIGNYY, CDR2 EKD. The CDR3 region is CACDTLGSSWDTRQMFF. CDR3 bases: TGTGCCTGTGACACCTTGGGGAGCTCCTGGGACACCCGACAGATGTTTTTC.

The V and J genes are TRDV2 and TRDJ1; tentatively, D is TRDD3 (5 bases). Trimming cost V 0 bases and J 0 bases, with 7 bases left between them. This CDR3 is 14 amino acids long. Germline V lookup: CDR1 GEAIGNYY, CDR2 EKD. Written as DNA, the CDR3 is TGTGCCTGTGACACCGTACTGGACACCGATAAACTCATCTTT. Amino acids: CACDTVLDTDKLIF.

This clone was picked up a small number of times. The gene calls are TRDV2 and TRDJ3; TRDD3 aligns across 7 bases. The CDR3 is 17 amino acids. Trimming cost V 1 base and J 0 bases; bases outside gene matches: 2. Germline V gene data show CDR1 as GEAIGNYY and CDR2 as EKD. This CDR3 reads CACDTGYSSWDTRQMFF. In DNA form, the CDR3 reads TGTGCCTGTGACACGGGATACAGCTCCTGGGACACCCGACAGATGTTTTTC.

Notes on this clone: Given a much more abundant clone one base away, this may be a read error. This CDR3 is also generated by other DNA sequences in the sample. The CDR3 DNA sequence: TGTGCCTGTGACTACTGGGGGGCTTTGACAGCACAGCTCTTCTTT. Its protein product is CACDYWGALTAQLFF. V is TRDV2 and J is TRDJ2; 8 nucleotides agree with TRDD3. The germline gives CDR1 GEAIGNYY, CDR2 EKD. The CDR3 is 15 amino acids.

The rearrangement joins TRDV2 to TRDJ2, with D possibly TRDD3 on 5 matching bases. CDR1 and CDR2 from the germline V gene are GEAIGNYY and EKD. V gave up 6 bases and J gave up 0 bases, with 13 bases separating them. This CDR3 comprises 15 residues. The CDR3 region is CACKRGAPLTAQLFF. The CDR3 region has the DNA TGTGCCTGTAAGAGGGGGGCCCCTTTGACAGCACAACTCTTCTTT.

This clone was detected only a few times. The junction and the germline gene differ at one end; a read error may be behind it. Other DNA variants within this sample encode the same CDR3. This chain links TRDV2 with TRDJ3; 7 bases fit TRDD3. Germline-derived CDR1 and CDR2 are GEAIGNYY and EKD. The CDR3 extends over 18 amino acids. CDR3 in amino acids: CACDILGFRSWDTRQMFF. CDR3 nucleotides: TGTGCCTGTGACATACTGGGGTTCCGCTCCTGGGACACCCGACAGATGTTCTTC.

This clone was picked up a small number of times. TCRdb pairs this DNA with a much larger clone's protein that differs at residue 11, likely a read error; the protein shown was translated from the DNA. V gene TRDV2 combines with J gene TRDJ1, with TRDD3 identical over 9 bases. Germline CDR1 reads GEAIGNYY; CDR2 reads EKD. This CDR3 has 14 amino acids. CDR3 coding DNA: TGTGCCTGTGACTACTGGGGGAACACCGATAACCTCATCTTT. Translating gives CACDYWGNTDNLIF.

This clone has more than one count but fewer than ten. Other nucleotide sequences in the sample specify the same CDR3. This chain joins TRDV2 and TRDJ3; TRDD3 is a possible D gene (6 bases). The ends were cut back, 0 bases at V and 1 base at J, with 9 bases in the middle. This CDR3 is 17 amino acids long. Per the germline V gene, CDR1 is GEAIGNYY and CDR2 is EKD. The CDR3 nucleotides read TGTGCCTGTGACACCGCCTGGGGATCCTGGGACACCCGACAGATGTTTTTC. It translates to CACDTAWGSWDTRQMFF.

This clone is medium-sized (0.01 to 0.1%) by share. The DNA of the CDR3 is TGTGCCTGTGACGTACTGGGGGCCTGGGACACCCGACAGATGTTTTTC. The encoded protein is CACDVLGAWDTRQMFF. The chain recombines TRDV2 with TRDJ3; 8 bases align to TRDD3. V lost 3 bases and J lost 2; bases outside the gene matches: 2. CDR1 and CDR2 from the germline V gene are GEAIGNYY and EKD. There are 16 residues in the CDR3.

V and J are TRDV2 and TRDJ2; TRDD3 agrees at 9 bases. This CDR3 has 16 residues. The germline V gene has CDR1 GEAIGNYY and CDR2 EKD. Trimming cost V 2 bases and J 1 base; bases outside gene matches: 4. The CDR3 coding sequence is TGTGCCTGTGACAGACTGGGGGAGGGTTTGACAGCACAACTCTTCTTT. It translates to CACDRLGEGLTAQLFF.